This T cell receptor beta chain was found in a study of T-cell reconstitution after alpha-beta-depleted transplantation in children. Overall study findings and caveats: Surviving recipient T cells and thymic progenitors accounted for the high day-60 TCRbeta diversity observed in some patients. Diversity and T-cell counts at one year after transplant derived mostly from new T cells.

To note about this clonotype: Antigen specificity is unknown.

The ends lost 3 bases at V and 7 bases at J; junction bases unmatched: 5. The CDR3 is 12 residues long. Germline CDR1 DFQATT, CDR2 SNEGSKA (reference sequence). Preparation of the TCRbeta library involved a method that used unique molecular identifiers. TCRdb used MiXCR to reprocess the PCR reads, holding one entry per CDR3 protein. The table has 45,000 to 60,000 distinct CDR3 sequences, approximately 52% seen once. This chain uses TRBV20-1 with TRBJ2-7; 8 nucleotides align to TRBD1. The sequence came from a boy less than two years old with SCID, due to receive a stem cell transplant. Source: peripheral blood, taken before TCRalphabeta/CD19-depleted stem cell transplant. CDR3 amino acids: CSARTRGHEQYF. The CDR3, as DNA: TGCAGTGCTAGGACCAGGGGGCATGAGCAGTACTTC.